This T cell receptor beta chain comes out of a study of PD-1 blockade in mismatch repair-deficient tumors. Overall study: All were previously treated, progressing patients with approximately 12 mismatch repair-deficient cancer types.

Concerning this clone itself: Its target is not known.

The study's findings and limits: After pembrolizumab, tumor-resident clones rose rapidly, then generally contracted before radiologic responses.

All patients were mismatch repair deficient, assessed by either PCR or immunohistochemistry. TCR sequencing covered a few patients who responded to pembrolizumab. TCRdb's table, derived via immunoSEQ multiplex PCR, lists solely in-frame clones and lacks some. The sample lists under 95,000 clones; over 70% were seen once. The germline gives CDR1 SGHRS, CDR2 YFSETQ. The CDR3 is made up of 13 amino acids. Between the trimmed V and J ends, which lost 5 bases and 4 bases, there was a span of 12 bases. The receptor's source is an adult with mismatch repair-deficient cancer. The sequenced sample was peripheral blood, obtained 12 weeks after starting pembrolizumab. The chain couples TRBV5-1 to TRBJ1-2; D unclear. In DNA form, the CDR3 reads TGCGCCAGCAGGTCCGAGAACCTCTATGGCTACACCTTC. It specifies CASRSENLYGYTF. Using reference TRBV5-1 and TRBJ1-2 for the parts outside the CDR3, the full variable domain is KAGVTQTPRYLIKTRGQQVTLSCSPISGHRSVSWYQQTPGQGLQFLFEYFSETQRNKGNFPGRFSGRQFSNSRSEMNVSTLELGDSALYLCASRSENLYGYTFGSGTRLTVV.